Listed below are T cell receptor beta chains from one sample, sequenced in a study of blood T cell repertoires in COVID-19. Libraries were prepared by immunoSEQ multiplex PCR; TCRdb keeps only in-frame clonotypes and omits some of them. The sample holds approximately 83,000 clones; 70% to 90% are singletons and the top ten take roughly 3.2%. Sequenced: peripheral blood. These receptors were taken from a man aged 50 to 59 with acute or convalescent COVID-19. CDR3s include the opening cysteine and the closing phenylalanine or tryptophan.

CDR3 protein: CASSSSDGSYNEQFF
V gene: TRBV5-1
J gene: TRBJ2-1

CDR3 protein: CASSLVASGRASDTQYF
V gene: TRBV11-2
J gene: TRBJ2-3

CDR3 protein: CASSFYASPGSYEQYF
V gene: TRBV19
J gene: TRBJ2-7

CDR3 protein: CASRGGAGQPQHF
V gene: TRBV28
J gene: TRBJ1-5

CDR3 protein: CASSLTGQDNQPQHF
V gene: TRBV6-2/TRBV6-3
J gene: TRBJ1-5

CDR3 protein: CASSQDRGGTEAFF
V gene: TRBV4-3
J gene: TRBJ1-1

CDR3 protein: CASSPQGQSSYNEQFF
V gene: TRBV18
J gene: TRBJ2-1

CDR3 protein: CASSLGPTGFSSYEQYF
V gene: TRBV7-2
J gene: TRBJ2-7

CDR3 protein: CASSEDRLLNTEAFF
V gene: TRBV18
J gene: TRBJ1-1

CDR3 protein: CASSLGQGGTTDTQYF
V gene: TRBV18
J gene: TRBJ2-3

CDR3 protein: CASSVGVDWPQHF
V gene: TRBV11-2
J gene: TRBJ1-5

CDR3 protein: CAISVLAEKNEQFF
V gene: TRBV10-3
J gene: TRBJ2-1

CDR3 protein: CASSPGGAYNEQFF
V gene: TRBV28
J gene: TRBJ2-1

CDR3 protein: CASSPTGASNQPQHF
V gene: TRBV6-5
J gene: TRBJ1-5

CDR3 protein: CASSMVGRGNEQFF
V gene: TRBV19
J gene: TRBJ2-1

CDR3 protein: CASSQVRTGGKYF
V gene: TRBV4-3
J gene: TRBJ2-3

CDR3 protein: CASSLSWNTEAFF
V gene: TRBV2
J gene: TRBJ1-1

CDR3 protein: CASSRDLDTQYF
V gene: TRBV4-1
J gene: TRBJ2-3

CDR3 protein: CASSLRQSVYTGELFF
V gene: TRBV5-1
J gene: TRBJ2-2

CDR3 protein: CASSQGLRREETQYF
V gene: TRBV4-1
J gene: TRBJ2-5

CDR3 protein: CASSVGAYNEQFF
V gene: TRBV9
J gene: TRBJ2-1

CDR3 protein: CASSLGAIGTGAQFF
V gene: TRBV5-8
J gene: TRBJ2-1

CDR3 protein: CASSQDRGTDNQPQHF
V gene: TRBV3-1/TRBV3-2
J gene: TRBJ1-5

CDR3 protein: CASSPSLKDNEQFF
V gene: TRBV7-3
J gene: TRBJ2-1

CDR3 protein: CASSFPDRAYGYTF
V gene: TRBV11-2
J gene: TRBJ1-2

CDR3 protein: CASSSLGGRKAFF
V gene: TRBV28
J gene: TRBJ1-1